The 10 T cell receptor beta chains given below trace back to one sample, sequenced in a study of cytomegalovirus exposure and HLA in healthy donors (dated by TCRdb to the late 2010s). The method behind the library was the immunoSEQ multiplex PCR assay. For the multiplex PCR, a mixture combining 60 forward primers for TCR Vbeta segments and 13 reverse primers for TCR Jbeta segments was used. TCRdb took this table from immuneACCESS and kept in-frame rearrangements with V and J called. Such tables lack part of the clones; where checked against another copy, unresolved V genes explain under half of the gap, and the rest is unexplained. Counted in this sample were 220,000 or so clones; approximately 70% of them appeared once. The ten most abundant clones make up roughly 1.9% of the sample. The sequencing sample was made of PBMCs. These TCRs come from a woman aged 25 to 39 in good health and CMV-seronegative.

J is TRBJ1-1 and V is TRBV5-6; D perhaps matches TRBD1 (6 bases). Germline V CDR1 and CDR2: SGHDT, YYEEEE. This CDR3 has 16 residues. Trimming stripped 0 bases from V and 1 base from J, with 13 bases between. The CDR3 here is CASSLVDRLSNTEAFF. As DNA, the CDR3 is TGTGCCAGCAGCTTGGTGGACAGACTTTCGAACACTGAAGCTTTCTTT.

V usage is TRBV5-8 and J usage is TRBJ1-1; D ambiguous. V lost 4 bases and J lost 0, with 13 bases in between. Germline lookup yields CDR1 SGHTS and CDR2 YDEGEE. The CDR3 contains 15 residues. Written as DNA, the CDR3 is TGTGCCAGCAGCCAAGGTCCGGGTATGAACACTGAAGCTTTCTTT. Translating gives CASSQGPGMNTEAFF.

The chain combines TRBV6-1 with TRBJ1-1, with 10 positions matching TRBD1. CDR1 MNHNS and CDR2 SASEGT come from the germline V gene. V gave up 2 bases and J gave up 2 bases; unmatched junction bases: 14. The CDR3 sequence is 19 residues long. The CDR3: CASSERGPGQGRPNTEAFF. CDR3 sequence (DNA): TGTGCCAGCAGTGAAAGGGGGCCGGGACAGGGGCGTCCTAACACTGAAGCTTTCTTT.

This clone showed up just a few times. The CDR3, as DNA: TGTGCCAGCAGCTTAGCGTACACCGTCTACAATGAGCAGTTCTTC. Residues: CASSLAYTVYNEQFF. The V and J genes are TRBV11-2 and TRBJ2-1; D not resolved. There are 15 residues in the CDR3. V was shortened by 1 base and J by 3 bases, with 10 bases between the two germline ends. Looked up from germline, CDR1 is SGHAT and CDR2 is FQNNGV.

The DNA for the CDR3 is TGTGCCAGCAGCTTTGACGGACAGGGGCCGTCCGGCACTGAAGCTTTCTTT. It translates to CASSFDGQGPSGTEAFF. The V gene is TRBV7-9, the J gene TRBJ1-1, with 9 bases lining up with TRBD1. The CDR3 totals 17 residues. Germline V gene lookup returns CDR1 SEHNR and CDR2 FQNEAQ (reference sequence). V shed 3 bases, J shed 4 bases, and the junction held 12 bases outside the gene matches.

The J gene is TRBJ1-2, the V gene TRBV12-5; 8 bases are shared with TRBD1. This CDR3 spans 16 amino acids. The germline gives CDR1 LGHNT, CDR2 FRNRAP. V shed 4 bases and J 2 bases; nucleotides not matched to a gene: 9. The CDR3 DNA follows: TGTGCTAGTGGTTCACCTCGCCAGGGGGCAAACTATGGCTACACCTTC. Residues: CASGSPRQGANYGYTF.

This clone was recorded a few times. Other DNA sequences from this sample encode an identical CDR3 as well. The chain joins TRBV13 to TRBJ1-1; D gene ambiguous. The germline CDR1 and CDR2 sequences are PRHDT and FYEKMQ (reference sequence). The germline V and J ends were trimmed by 4 bases and 4 bases, with 4 bases remaining between them. The CDR3 contains 11 residues. As DNA, the CDR3 is TGTGCCAGCAGCTCGGGCACTGAAGCTTTCTTT. This codes for CASSSGTEAFF.

This clone was seen only once. The chain is built from TRBV5-6 and TRBJ1-1, with 7 positions matching TRBD1. Germline values: CDR1 SGHDT, CDR2 YYEEEE. The CDR3 is 17 residues long. Losses at the gene ends were 5 bases for V and 0 bases for J; bases not matched to a gene: 13. The chain's CDR3 is CASSYRGDSVVNTEAFF. In nucleotides, the CDR3 is TGTGCCAGCAGTTACCGTGGGGACAGTGTTGTGAACACTGAAGCTTTCTTT.

This chain uses TRBV6-1 with TRBJ1-6, with no clear D. Germline V gene lookup returns CDR1 MNHNS and CDR2 SASEGT. CDR3 length equals 15 residues. Deletions cut 2 bases from V and 10 bases from J, with 15 bases between. The CDR3 sequence: CASSETHLVGSPLHF. The CDR3, as DNA: TGTGCCAGCAGTGAAACCCATTTGGTCGGGTCACCCCTCCACTTT.

CDR3 amino acids: CSVPGQGPLNTEAFF. For the CDR3, the DNA is TGCAGCGTGCCGGGACAGGGGCCCCTGAACACTGAAGCTTTCTTT. The V gene is TRBV29-1, the J gene TRBJ1-1, with 10 bases aligning to TRBD1. The junction had 7 bases not matched to a gene; V was cut back by 6 bases and J by 0 bases. The CDR3 has 15 amino acids. Germline V gives CDR1 SQVTM, CDR2 ANQGSEA.